This passage covers 6 T cell receptor beta chains from one sample sequenced in a study of tumor-infiltrating lymphocytes in primary liver carcinoma. A primer matching the constant region was used to make TCR beta cDNA from 450 to 550 ng of total RNA. ARM-PCR was slightly modified, and three nested multiplex PCR rounds with it gave rise to the TCR beta libraries. The first two PCR rounds, approximately 10 cycles each, used TRBV1-TRBV30 forward primers and a C-beta reverse primer. In TCRdb, the multiplex PCR reads were re-called with MiXCR into one record per CDR3 protein. The sample gives 300,000 to 350,000 distinct CDR3 sequences, almost 65% of which show up once; 5.5% to 7% is in the top ten. Unsorted whole blood supplied the blood RNA, and germline DNA was isolated too. Sequencing was carried out using peripheral blood. All receptors derive from a man aged 35 to 55 with primary liver carcinoma and hepatitis B virus infection.

V usage is TRBV6-1 and J usage is TRBJ1-6; D gene unclear. This CDR3 comprises 12 residues. The V end lost 8 bases, the J end lost 4 bases, and 6 bases lay between the germline ends. CDR1 MNHNS and CDR2 SASEGT come from the germline V gene. Here the CDR3 DNA reads TGTGCCAGCGGGCAGTATAATTCACCCCTCCACTTT. Amino acids: CASGQYNSPLHF.

On this clonotype: A read error is possible here, since a much larger clone lies one base away. The chain joins TRBV4-1 to TRBJ1-5; D remains unclear. The CDR3 sequence is 15 residues long. Germline values: CDR1 MGHRA, CDR2 YSYEKL. V lost 2 bases to trimming and J lost 4 bases, with 12 bases between them. Here the CDR3 reads CASSQKIGRNQPQHF. The CDR3 nucleotides read TGCGCCAGCAGCCAAAAAATAGGGAGGAATCAGCCCCAGCATTTT.

Of note for this clonotype: Its ends do not fully match the called genes, so a read error is possible. The chain combines TRBV11-2 with TRBJ2-7, with 10 bases lining up with TRBD2. The CDR3 runs to 14 residues. Germline V gene data show CDR1 as SGHAT and CDR2 as FQNNGV. CDR3 region: CVSSPTSGNYEQNF. Written as DNA, the CDR3 is TGTGTCAGCAGCCCCACTAGCGGGAACTACGAGCAGAACTTC.

The rearrangement joins TRBV28 to TRBJ1-5; D is unresolved. V was cut by 8 bases and J by 1 base, with 12 bases left in between. There are 14 residues in the CDR3. Germline assignment: CDR1 MDHEN and CDR2 SYDVKM. CDR3: CASGYTGSNQPQHF. The DNA for the CDR3 is TGTGCCAGCGGGTACACTGGGAGCAATCAGCCCCAGCATTTT.

Concerning this clonotype itself: Given the absence of the conserved phenylalanine or tryptophan at the CDR3 end, a read error is likely. The rearrangement links TRBV5-4 to TRBJ2-2; tentative D call: TRBD2 (6 bases). The CDR3 is made up of 14 amino acids. V lost 4 bases, J lost 6 bases, and 13 bases lay in between. In germline, CDR1 is SGHNT, CDR2 YYREEE (reference sequence). The CDR3 DNA sequence: TGTGCCAGCAGCGTAAGCGGGCTTGCCGGGGAGCTGTTTTCT. Its translation is CASSVSGLAGELFS.

This clonotype has ten or more counts. This chain joins TRBV10-3 and TRBJ2-1; TRBD2 agrees at 9 bases. The CDR3 totals 17 residues. The junction had 14 bases not matched to a gene; V was cut back by 11 bases and J by 0 bases. Per the germline V gene, CDR1 is ENHRY and CDR2 is SYGVKD. The CDR3 reads CAVASGTVFSSYNEQFF. The DNA of the CDR3 is TGTGCCGTAGCTAGCGGGACTGTTTTTAGCTCCTACAATGAGCAGTTCTTC.